The next 23 T cell receptor beta chains were all read from a single sample in a study of blood T cell repertoires in COVID-19. Profiled with immunoSEQ multiplex PCR; TCRdb holds only in-frame clones, not every one. The table has roughly 160,000 clones, 70% to 90% seen once. Sequencing was performed on peripheral blood. Source of these receptors: a woman older than 75 with COVID-19, enrolled during active disease.

This rearrangement joins TRBV12-3 or TRBV12-4 to TRBJ1-5; tentatively, D is TRBD1 (6 bases). The CDR3 consists of 13 residues. The germline V and J ends were trimmed by 3 bases and 4 bases, with 7 bases remaining between them. This CDR3 reads CASSLDRNQPQHF. In nucleotides, the CDR3 is TGTGCCAGCAGTTTGGACAGAAATCAGCCCCAGCATTTT.

The chain uses TRBV7-2 and TRBJ1-2; no definite D call. From germline, CDR1 is SGHTA and CDR2 FQGNSA. The CDR3 length is 13 residues. Trimming took off 1 base at V and 4 bases at J, with 7 bases between the two ends. CDR3 sequence (DNA): TGTGCCAGCAGCTTAGGCCAGGTCTATGGCTACACCTTC. Its protein is CASSLGQVYGYTF. The variable domain in full, with the rest retrieved from reference TRBV7-2 and TRBJ1-2, is GAGVSQSPSNKVTEKGKDVELRCDPISGHTALYWYRQSLGQGLEFLIYFQGNSAPDKSGLPSDRFSAERTGGSVSTLTIQRTQQEDSAVYLCASSLGQVYGYTFGSGTRLTVV.

This chain connects TRBV6-5 to TRBJ2-7; D is possibly TRBD1 (5 bases). The germline V and J ends were trimmed by 8 bases and 7 bases, with 18 bases remaining between them. Germline V gene data show CDR1 as MNHEY and CDR2 as SVGAGI. The CDR3 covers 13 residues. The CDR3 DNA reads as TGTGCCAGCGGCCAGGGTGCAAATTGGGAGCAGTACTTC. This sequence encodes CASGQGANWEQYF.

About this clone: The same CDR3 can be traced to other DNA sequences in this sample. The chain uses TRBV6-6 and TRBJ2-3, with a weak D call TRBD2 (5 bases). Germline loops: CDR1 MNHNY, CDR2 SVGAGI (reference sequence). CDR3 length: 11 amino acids. V lost 7 bases and J 5 bases, leaving 7 bases between the germline ends. CDR3 sequence reads: CASTRGDTQYF. CDR3 coding DNA: TGTGCCAGCACCCGGGGAGATACGCAGTATTTT.

The chain carries TRBV29-1 and TRBJ1-3, with 8 nucleotides matching TRBD1. Germline loops: CDR1 SQVTM, CDR2 ANQGSEA. Germline trimming cut 3 bases from V and 3 bases from J; bases unmatched to any gene: 4. The CDR3 is 14 residues long. The CDR3 DNA sequence: TGCAGCGTTGAGGCCGGGACAGGTGGAAACACCATATATTTT. It is translated as CSVEAGTGGNTIYF.

The chain employs TRBV12-3 or TRBV12-4 and TRBJ2-5; 7 bases are a match to TRBD1. Trimming removed 3 bases from V and 2 bases from J; junction bases left unmatched: 0. This CDR3 has 13 residues. CDR3 DNA sequence: TGTGCCAGCAGTTTGGGACAGCAAGAGACCCAGTACTTC. Translated: CASSLGQQETQYF.

This chain uses TRBV3-1 (or the pseudogene TRBV3-2) with TRBJ2-3, with D tentatively TRBD1 (5 bases). Germline V gives CDR1 LGHDT, CDR2 YNNKEL (reference sequence). Between the trimmed V and J ends, which lost 5 bases and 8 bases, there was a span of 17 bases. The CDR3 sequence is 14 residues long. CDR3 protein: CASSNSGAGGTQYF. The CDR3 DNA sequence: TGTGCCAGCAGCAATTCTGGGGCCGGCGGTACGCAGTATTTT.

The chain recombines TRBV24-1 with TRBJ1-1, with 9 bases fitting TRBD1. Germline values: CDR1 KGHDR, CDR2 SFDVKD. The CDR3 loop spans 15 amino acids. The V gene end was trimmed by 2 bases and the J gene end by 6 bases; junction bases not matched to a gene: 6. CDR3 bases: TGTGCCACCAGTGATTATGGACAGGGGAGGGCTGAAGCTTTCTTT. Protein product: CATSDYGQGRAEAFF.

The V gene is TRBV2, the J gene TRBJ1-2; D remains ambiguous. The CDR3 has 13 residues. V was cut by 3 bases and J by 8 bases, with 13 bases left in between. Looked up from germline, CDR1 is SNHLY and CDR2 is FYNNEI. In nucleotides, the CDR3 is TGTGCCAGCAGTGACTCGCTGGGAGGGGGCTACACCTTC. It is translated as CASSDSLGGGYTF.

This chain links TRBV3-1 (or the pseudogene TRBV3-2) with TRBJ1-5, with TRBD1 matching over 7 bases. J gave up 7 bases and V 4 bases, and 1 base lay outside the gene matches. Germline CDR1 and CDR2: LGHDT and YNNKEL (reference sequence). The length of the CDR3 is 12 residues. The DNA for the CDR3 is TGTGCCAGCAGCCTCAGGGGGCAGCCCCAGCATTTT. This codes for CASSLRGQPQHF.

CDR3 loop: CSASLAGGGYEQYF. Here the CDR3 DNA reads TGCAGTGCCAGTCTAGCGGGGGGCGGGTACGAGCAGTACTTC. The V and J genes are TRBV20-1 and TRBJ2-7; the match to TRBD2 covers 11 bases. Germline-derived CDR1 and CDR2 are DFQATT and SNEGSKA (reference sequence). Unmatched junction bases numbered 8, after V lost 6 bases and J lost 4 bases. CDR3 size: 14 residues.

The J gene is TRBJ1-1, the V gene TRBV29-1; D remains ambiguous. The V gene lost 7 bases and the J gene lost 4 bases, with 10 bases spanning the gap. Germline V lookup: CDR1 SQVTM, CDR2 ANQGSEA. CDR3 length: 11 residues. The CDR3 DNA follows: TGCAGCGCCCTCGAGGGCACTGAAGCTTTCTTT. This gives the protein CSALEGTEAFF.

This clone was picked up one time. The chain is built from TRBV6-5 and TRBJ1-5; D gene ambiguous. The length of the CDR3 is 13 residues. The germline CDR1 and CDR2 sequences are MNHEY and SVGAGI. V was pared by 6 bases and J by 4 bases, with 10 bases between. The CDR3, as DNA: TGTGCCAGCAGGAACAGAATTAATCAGCCCCAGCATTTT. It encodes CASRNRINQPQHF.

The chain joins TRBV29-1 to TRBJ1-2; 7 nucleotides match TRBD1. The V gene end was trimmed by 4 bases and the J gene end by 4 bases; junction bases not matched to a gene: 6. In germline, CDR1 is SQVTM, CDR2 ANQGSEA. There are 13 residues in the CDR3. Here the CDR3 DNA reads TGCAGCGTTGGGGGTGACAGGGTCTATGGCTACACCTTC. Protein product: CSVGGDRVYGYTF. The variable domain in full, completed from reference TRBV29-1 and TRBJ1-2, reads SAVISQKPSRDICQRGTSLTIQCQVDSQVTMMFWYRQQPGQSLTLIATANQGSEATYESGFVIDKFPISRPNLTFSTLTVSNMSPEDSSIYLCSVGGDRVYGYTFGSGTRLTVV.

The CDR3 DNA reads as TGTGCCACCAGCGCGACGCGGACTAACTATGGCTACACCTTC. This codes for CATSATRTNYGYTF. The rearrangement joins TRBV15 to TRBJ1-2; D gene unclear. Germline-derived CDR1 and CDR2 are LNHNV and YYDKDF (reference sequence). With 5 bases removed from V and 0 bases from J, the gap between germline ends came to 10 bases. CDR3 length: 14 amino acids.

In DNA, the CDR3 is TGTGCCAGCGCGCAAGGGGGAAGGTTCTCTGAAGCTTTCTTT. Its translation is CASAQGGRFSEAFF. The chain has TRBV2 and TRBJ1-1; the D gene is possibly TRBD1 (6 bases). Trimming took off 8 bases at V and 6 bases at J, with 19 bases between the two ends. Germline CDR1 and CDR2: SNHLY and FYNNEI. This CDR3 has 14 amino acids. Looking up the rest from reference TRBV2 and TRBJ1-1 gives the full variable domain: EPEVTQTPSHQVTQMGQEVILRCVPISNHLYFYWYRQILGQKVEFLVSFYNNEISEKSEIFDDQFSVERPDGSNFTLKIRSTKLEDSAMYFCASAQGGRFSEAFFGQGTRLTVV.

This clone has more than one count but fewer than ten. The chain links TRBV6-1 to TRBJ2-7; D ambiguous. Per the germline V gene, CDR1 is MNHNS and CDR2 is SASEGT. The V and J ends lost 1 base and 0 bases respectively, with 4 bases between them. This CDR3 spans 13 amino acids. The chain's CDR3 is CASSEVNSYEQYF. CDR3 DNA: TGTGCCAGCAGTGAAGTCAACTCCTACGAGCAGTACTTC.

The V call is TRBV12-3 or TRBV12-4, the J call TRBJ2-3; 7 bases are shared with TRBD2. V lost 5 bases to trimming and J lost 6 bases; unmatched junction nucleotides: 5. The CDR3 totals 13 residues. The CDR3 reads CASSQRGSDTQYF. In DNA, the CDR3 is TGTGCCAGCAGTCAGCGGGGCTCGGATACGCAGTATTTT.

The rearrangement joins TRBV28 to TRBJ2-5; D might be TRBD2 (7 bases). Trimming took off 6 bases at V and 3 bases at J, with 14 bases between the two ends. The germline V gene has CDR1 MDHEN and CDR2 SYDVKM. This CDR3 has 14 residues. The CDR3 protein is CASRDQGREETQYF. CDR3 in DNA: TGTGCCAGCAGGGACCAGGGGAGGGAAGAGACCCAGTACTTC.

V gene TRBV2 combines with J gene TRBJ1-5; possibly TRBD1 for D (5 bases). CDR3 length equals 14 residues. CDR1 and CDR2 (germline): SNHLY, FYNNEI. The V and J ends lost 6 bases and 3 bases respectively, with 12 bases between them. The CDR3 sequence: CASSDDSYNQPQHF. The CDR3 DNA sequence: TGTGCCAGCAGCGACGACAGCTACAATCAGCCCCAGCATTTT.

This clone was found a few times. This chain connects TRBV7-3 to TRBJ2-5; D possibly corresponds to TRBD1 (5 bases). The CDR3 totals 13 residues. With 5 bases removed from V and 1 base from J, the gap between germline ends came to 8 bases. The germline V gene encodes CDR1 SGHTA and CDR2 FQGTGA. Written as DNA, the CDR3 is TGTGCCAGCAGCGCGACAGTCCAAGAGACCCAGTACTTC. Protein product: CASSATVQETQYF.

This clone was seen a single time. The rearrangement joins TRBV3-1 (or the pseudogene TRBV3-2) to TRBJ2-1, with 10 positions matching TRBD2. CDR3 length: 13 residues. Germline V gene data show CDR1 as LGHDT and CDR2 as YNNKEL (reference sequence). The CDR3, as DNA: TGTGCAGCAGCGGGAGGGGGATACAATGAGCAGTTCTTC. Its translation is CAAAGGGYNEQFF.

This clone was observed many times. This rearrangement joins TRBV7-2 to TRBJ2-1; TRBD1 might be the D (5 bases). CDR1 and CDR2 from the germline V gene are SGHTA and FQGNSA. V was clipped by 1 base and J by 1 base, with 8 bases between them. This CDR3 region has 15 residues. The CDR3 region has the DNA TGTGCCAGCAGCTTAGACAGGTCTTCCTACAATGAGCAGTTCTTC. This encodes CASSLDRSSYNEQFF.